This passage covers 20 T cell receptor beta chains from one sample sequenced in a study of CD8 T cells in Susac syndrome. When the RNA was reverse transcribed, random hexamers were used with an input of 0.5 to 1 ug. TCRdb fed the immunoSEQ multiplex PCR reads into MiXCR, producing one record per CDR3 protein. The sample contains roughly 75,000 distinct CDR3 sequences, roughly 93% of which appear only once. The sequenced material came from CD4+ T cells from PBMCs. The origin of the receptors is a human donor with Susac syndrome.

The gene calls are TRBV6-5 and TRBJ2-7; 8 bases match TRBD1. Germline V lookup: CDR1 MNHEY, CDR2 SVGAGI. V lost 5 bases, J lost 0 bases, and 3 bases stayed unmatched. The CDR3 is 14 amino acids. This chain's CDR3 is CASSIRGPSYEQYF. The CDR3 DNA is TGTGCCAGCAGTATCAGGGGGCCCTCCTACGAGCAGTACTTC.

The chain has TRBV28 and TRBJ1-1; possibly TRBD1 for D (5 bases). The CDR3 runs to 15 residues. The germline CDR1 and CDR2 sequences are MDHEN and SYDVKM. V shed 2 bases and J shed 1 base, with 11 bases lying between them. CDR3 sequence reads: CASSLGGRWNTEAFF. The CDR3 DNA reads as TGTGCCAGCAGTTTAGGGGGACGTTGGAACACTGAAGCTTTCTTT.

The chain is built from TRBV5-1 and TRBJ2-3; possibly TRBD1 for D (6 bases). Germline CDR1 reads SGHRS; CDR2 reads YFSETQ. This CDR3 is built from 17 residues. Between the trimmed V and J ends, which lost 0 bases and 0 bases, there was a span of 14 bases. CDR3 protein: CASSLEGVQFSTDTQYF. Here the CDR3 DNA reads TGCGCCAGCAGCTTGGAGGGGGTCCAATTCAGCACAGATACGCAGTATTTT.

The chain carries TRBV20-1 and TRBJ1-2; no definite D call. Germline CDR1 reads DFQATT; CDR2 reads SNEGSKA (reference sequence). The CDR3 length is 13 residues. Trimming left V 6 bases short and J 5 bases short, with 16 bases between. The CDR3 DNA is TGCAGTGCCCAGATGGGGTTAGGATATGGCTACACCTTC. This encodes CSAQMGLGYGYTF.

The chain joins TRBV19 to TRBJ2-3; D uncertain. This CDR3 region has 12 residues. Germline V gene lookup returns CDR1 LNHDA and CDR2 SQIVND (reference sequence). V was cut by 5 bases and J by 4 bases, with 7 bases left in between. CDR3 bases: TGTGCCAGTAGTCCGATAGCAGATACGCAGTATTTT. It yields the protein CASSPIADTQYF.

The CDR3 sequence: CSASNEDGAGELFF. CDR3 coding DNA: TGCAGTGCTAGCAACGAAGATGGAGCCGGGGAGCTGTTTTTT. V usage is TRBV20-1 and J usage is TRBJ2-2, with D unclear. Per germline, CDR1 DFQATT and CDR2 SNEGSKA (reference sequence). V shed 3 bases and J shed 6 bases, with 14 bases lying between them. The CDR3 length is 14 residues.

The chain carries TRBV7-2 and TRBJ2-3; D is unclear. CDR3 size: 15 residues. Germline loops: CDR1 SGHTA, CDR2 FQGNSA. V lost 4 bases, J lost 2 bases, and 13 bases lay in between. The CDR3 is CASSSLGGFTDTQYF. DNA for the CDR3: TGTGCCAGCAGCTCCCTAGGCGGTTTCACAGATACGCAGTATTTT.

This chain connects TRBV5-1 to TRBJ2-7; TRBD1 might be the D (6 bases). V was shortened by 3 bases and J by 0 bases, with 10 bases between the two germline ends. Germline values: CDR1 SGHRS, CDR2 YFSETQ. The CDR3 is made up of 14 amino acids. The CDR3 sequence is CASSSGTLSYEQYF. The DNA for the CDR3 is TGCGCCAGCAGCTCCGGGACACTCTCCTACGAGCAGTACTTC. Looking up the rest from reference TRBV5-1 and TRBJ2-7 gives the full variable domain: KAGVTQTPRYLIKTRGQQVTLSCSPISGHRSVSWYQQTPGQGLQFLFEYFSETQRNKGNFPGRFSGRQFSNSRSEMNVSTLELGDSALYLCASSSGTLSYEQYFGPGTRLTVT.

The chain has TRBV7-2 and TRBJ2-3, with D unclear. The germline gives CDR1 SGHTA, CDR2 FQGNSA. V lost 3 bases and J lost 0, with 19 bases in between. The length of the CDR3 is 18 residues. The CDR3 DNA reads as TGTGCCAGCAGCTTGAGTCCAGCATTACTCTCTAGCACAGATACGCAGTATTTT. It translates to CASSLSPALLSSTDTQYF.

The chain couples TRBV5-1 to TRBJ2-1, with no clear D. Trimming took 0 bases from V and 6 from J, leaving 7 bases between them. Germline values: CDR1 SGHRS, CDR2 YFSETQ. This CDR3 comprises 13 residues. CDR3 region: CASSLGKPNEQFF. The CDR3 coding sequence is TGCGCCAGCAGCTTGGGTAAGCCCAATGAGCAGTTCTTC.

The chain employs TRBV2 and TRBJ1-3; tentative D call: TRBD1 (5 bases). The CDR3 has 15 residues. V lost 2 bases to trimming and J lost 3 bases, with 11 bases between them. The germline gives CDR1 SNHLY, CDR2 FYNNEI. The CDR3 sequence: CASSEQRQYGNTIYF. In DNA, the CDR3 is TGTGCCAGCAGTGAACAAAGACAGTATGGAAACACCATATATTTT.

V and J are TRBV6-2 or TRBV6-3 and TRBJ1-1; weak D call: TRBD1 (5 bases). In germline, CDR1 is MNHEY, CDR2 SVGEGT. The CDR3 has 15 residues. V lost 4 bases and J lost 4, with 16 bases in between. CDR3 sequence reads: CASSSNLIRGTEAFF. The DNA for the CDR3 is TGTGCCAGCAGTTCCAACCTTATTAGGGGCACTGAAGCTTTCTTT.

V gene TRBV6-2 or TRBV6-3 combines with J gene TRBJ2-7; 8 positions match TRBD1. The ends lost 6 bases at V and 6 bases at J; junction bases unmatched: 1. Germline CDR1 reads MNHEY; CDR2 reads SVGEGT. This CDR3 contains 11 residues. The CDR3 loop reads CASSRGREQYF. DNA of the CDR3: TGTGCCAGCAGCAGGGGGCGCGAGCAGTACTTC.

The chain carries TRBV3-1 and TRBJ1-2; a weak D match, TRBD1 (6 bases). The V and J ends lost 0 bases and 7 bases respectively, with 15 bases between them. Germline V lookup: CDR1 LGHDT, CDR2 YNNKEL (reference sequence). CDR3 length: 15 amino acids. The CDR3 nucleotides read TGTGCCAGCAGCCAAGATGCCGACCCAGGGGCTGGCTACACCTTC. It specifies CASSQDADPGAGYTF.

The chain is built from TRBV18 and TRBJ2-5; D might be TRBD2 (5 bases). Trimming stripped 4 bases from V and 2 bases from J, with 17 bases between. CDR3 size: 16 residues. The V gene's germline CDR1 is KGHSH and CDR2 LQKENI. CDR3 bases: TGTGCCAGCTCACTCTCCCTGGGAAGAGGGCAAGAGACCCAGTACTTC. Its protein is CASSLSLGRGQETQYF.

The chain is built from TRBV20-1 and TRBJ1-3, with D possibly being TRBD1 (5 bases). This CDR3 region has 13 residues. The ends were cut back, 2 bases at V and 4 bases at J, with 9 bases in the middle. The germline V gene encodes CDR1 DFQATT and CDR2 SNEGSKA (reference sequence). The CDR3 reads CSARREGGNTIYF. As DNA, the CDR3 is TGCAGTGCTAGAAGGGAGGGGGGAAACACCATATATTTT.

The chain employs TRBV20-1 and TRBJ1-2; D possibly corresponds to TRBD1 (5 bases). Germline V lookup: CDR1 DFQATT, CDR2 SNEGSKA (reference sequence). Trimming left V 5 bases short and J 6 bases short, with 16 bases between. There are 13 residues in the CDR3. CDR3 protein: CSAPWGLPNGYTF. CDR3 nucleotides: TGCAGTGCTCCTTGGGGGTTGCCGAATGGCTACACCTTC.

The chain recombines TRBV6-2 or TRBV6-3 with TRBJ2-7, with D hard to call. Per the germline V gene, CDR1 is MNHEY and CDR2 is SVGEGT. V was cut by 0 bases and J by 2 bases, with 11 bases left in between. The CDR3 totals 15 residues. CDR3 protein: CASSYSRTVTYEQYF. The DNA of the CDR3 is TGTGCCAGCAGTTACTCCAGGACGGTGACCTACGAGCAGTACTTC.

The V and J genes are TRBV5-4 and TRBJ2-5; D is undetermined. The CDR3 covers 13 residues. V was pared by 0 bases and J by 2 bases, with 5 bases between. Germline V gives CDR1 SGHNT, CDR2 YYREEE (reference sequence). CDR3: CASSLVEQETQYF. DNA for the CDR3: TGTGCCAGCAGCTTGGTGGAGCAAGAGACCCAGTACTTC.

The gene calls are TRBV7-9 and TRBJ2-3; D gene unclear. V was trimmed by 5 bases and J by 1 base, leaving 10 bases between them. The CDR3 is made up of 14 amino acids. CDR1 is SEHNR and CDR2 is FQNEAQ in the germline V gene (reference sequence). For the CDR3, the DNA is TGTGCCAGCAGCCCTAGTGGCGGCACAGATACGCAGTATTTT. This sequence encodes CASSPSGGTDTQYF.